These 18 T cell receptor beta chains originate from one sample sequenced in a study of T cell responses to AZD1222 COVID-19 vaccine. TCRdb's table, derived via immunoSEQ multiplex PCR, lists solely in-frame clones and lacks some. The sample carries about 110,000 clones, approximately 90% recorded once. The sequencing here drew on peripheral blood, taken on day 0 of AZD1222 vaccination. The receptors derive from an adult in good health.

This sequence joins TRBV6-6 and TRBJ2-3; 11 bases match TRBD2. Unmatched junction bases numbered 6, after V lost 8 bases and J lost 8 bases. The CDR3 contains 13 residues. CDR1 MNHNY and CDR2 SVGAGI come from the germline V gene (reference sequence). The CDR3 DNA reads TGTGCCAGCTATAGCGGGGGGGCAGGTACGCAGTATTTT. Protein sequence: CASYSGGAGTQYF.

The V call is TRBV3-1 (or the pseudogene TRBV3-2), the J call TRBJ1-6; D gene ambiguous. The CDR3 contains 14 residues. V lost 2 bases and J lost 9, with 11 bases in between. CDR1 LGHDT and CDR2 YNNKEL come from the germline V gene (reference sequence). The CDR3 DNA sequence: TGTGCCAGCAGCCAAAATTCGCAGAGTTCACCCCTCCACTTT. Encoded protein: CASSQNSQSSPLHF.

The chain combines TRBV28 with TRBJ1-6; tentative D call: TRBD1 (5 bases). CDR1 MDHEN and CDR2 SYDVKM come from the germline V gene. The CDR3 totals 14 residues. Trimming pared 5 bases from V and 6 bases from J, leaving 11 bases between. The CDR3 is CASSPGPFNSPLHF. The CDR3 coding sequence is TGTGCCAGCAGTCCGGGACCTTTTAATTCACCCCTCCACTTT.

V gene TRBV24-1 combines with J gene TRBJ1-4, with a weak D call TRBD1 (5 bases). Trimming shortened V by 2 bases and J by 7 bases, and 13 bases separated the two germline ends. The CDR3 length is 15 residues. Germline-derived CDR1 and CDR2 are KGHDR and SFDVKD. The CDR3 is CATSDSWGGPEKLFF. CDR3 DNA: TGTGCCACCAGTGATTCCTGGGGGGGACCTGAAAAACTGTTTTTT.

The V gene is TRBV19, the J gene TRBJ1-1; TRBD1 might be the D (6 bases). The CDR3 loop spans 14 amino acids. CDR1 LNHDA and CDR2 SQIVND come from the germline V gene (reference sequence). V was cut by 8 bases and J by 2 bases, with 15 bases left in between. This CDR3 reads CASQRGAFNTEAFF. The CDR3 bases are TGTGCCAGTCAAAGGGGGGCATTCAACACTGAAGCTTTCTTT. The whole variable domain, remainder taken from reference TRBV19 and TRBJ1-1, is DGGITQSPKYLFRKEGQNVTLSCEQNLNHDAMYWYRQDPGQGLRLIYYSQIVNDFQKGDIAEGYSVSREKKESFPLTVTSAQKNPTAFYLCASQRGAFNTEAFFGQGTRLTVV.

The rearrangement uses TRBV29-1 and TRBJ2-7; TRBD1 is a possible D gene (5 bases). V was pared by 4 bases and J by 6 bases, with 13 bases between. Germline V gives CDR1 SQVTM, CDR2 ANQGSEA. This CDR3 has 12 amino acids. This chain's CDR3 is CSVGQGSGEQYF. CDR3 DNA sequence: TGCAGCGTTGGCCAGGGTTCAGGCGAGCAGTACTTC.

This chain links TRBV28 with TRBJ2-4; D gene unclear. The germline gives CDR1 MDHEN, CDR2 SYDVKM. Trimming cost V 1 base and J 5 bases, with 9 bases left between them. This CDR3 comprises 14 residues. CDR3 DNA: TGTGCCAGCAGTTTATACCACCCCCAAAACATTCAGTACTTC. Translating it yields CASSLYHPQNIQYF.

The chain carries TRBV30 and TRBJ1-4; possible D gene TRBD1, 5 bases. V lost 3 bases and J 12 bases, leaving 14 bases between the germline ends. This CDR3 has 12 residues. Germline CDR1 is GTSNPN and CDR2 is SVGIG (reference sequence). The DNA of the CDR3 is TGTGCCTGGAGGGAGTCATGGGGGGAACTGTTTTTT. Its protein product is CAWRESWGELFF.

V usage is TRBV6-2 or TRBV6-3 and J usage is TRBJ1-2, with D uncertain. V dropped 6 bases and J dropped 5 bases, with 19 bases sitting between them. The CDR3 is 15 residues long. Germline values: CDR1 MNHEY, CDR2 SVGEGT. This CDR3 reads CASSPSVDFDYGYTF. In nucleotides, the CDR3 is TGTGCCAGCAGCCCATCGGTTGACTTTGATTATGGCTACACCTTC.

This chain connects TRBV7-8 to TRBJ1-2; no clear D. CDR1 and CDR2 from the germline V gene are SGHVS and FQNEAQ. CDR3 length equals 18 residues. Trimming stripped 2 bases from V and 4 bases from J, with 23 bases between. CDR3 residues: CASSLSARLEWAAYGYTF. In DNA, the CDR3 is TGTGCCAGCAGCTTATCTGCCCGATTGGAGTGGGCAGCCTATGGCTACACCTTC.

The chain uses TRBV5-1 and TRBJ2-3; 8 bases are shared with TRBD2. Trimming took 0 bases from V and 2 from J; bases not matched to a gene: 5. Germline V lookup: CDR1 SGHRS, CDR2 YFSETQ. The CDR3 is 16 amino acids. CDR3 in amino acids: CASSLGVAGLTDTQYF. The CDR3 bases are TGCGCCAGCAGCTTGGGGGTAGCGGGACTCACAGATACGCAGTATTTT. Full variable domain (rest looked up from reference TRBV5-1 and TRBJ2-3): KAGVTQTPRYLIKTRGQQVTLSCSPISGHRSVSWYQQTPGQGLQFLFEYFSETQRNKGNFPGRFSGRQFSNSRSEMNVSTLELGDSALYLCASSLGVAGLTDTQYFGPGTRLTVL.

The chain has TRBV18 and TRBJ1-2; D not certain. V lost 5 bases to trimming and J lost 7 bases, with 14 bases between them. From germline, CDR1 is KGHSH and CDR2 LQKENI. This CDR3 spans 13 amino acids. CDR3 bases: TGTGCCAGCTCATCGGATCCTATGGGTGGCTACACCTTC. It translates to CASSSDPMGGYTF.

The gene calls are TRBV5-1 and TRBJ1-5; D unclear. This CDR3 contains 13 residues. V lost 4 bases and J lost 5, with 10 bases in between. The germline V gene has CDR1 SGHRS and CDR2 YFSETQ. The CDR3 loop is CASSRSGDQPQHF. The CDR3 DNA sequence: TGCGCCAGCAGCCGGTCCGGCGATCAGCCCCAGCATTTT.

The chain uses TRBV4-1 and TRBJ2-2, with D perhaps given as TRBD1 or TRBD2 (5 bases each). Germline-derived CDR1 and CDR2 are MGHRA and YSYEKL. V lost 1 base and J lost 4, with 13 bases in between. CDR3 length: 16 amino acids. The CDR3 nucleotides are TGCGCCAGCAGCCAAGCCCCGACTGGGGGCACCGGGGAGCTGTTTTTT. This encodes CASSQAPTGGTGELFF.

This chain joins TRBV10-1 and TRBJ1-4; 8 bases fit TRBD1. J was trimmed by 7 bases and V by 8 bases; bases with no gene match: 6. Germline CDR1 reads WNHNN; CDR2 reads SYGVQD (reference sequence). The CDR3 is 13 residues long. The CDR3 coding sequence is TGCGCCAGCCGACGGACAGGGAGTGAAAAACTGTTTTTT. Protein product: CASRRTGSEKLFF.

The gene calls are TRBV18 and TRBJ2-7; 12 nucleotides agree with TRBD2. CDR1 is KGHSH, CDR2 LQKENI, per germline. There are 15 residues in the CDR3. With V trimmed by 3 bases and J by 5 bases, 5 bases remained unmatched. CDR3: CASSPKTSGSHEQYF. DNA of the CDR3: TGTGCCAGCTCACCGAAGACTAGCGGGAGTCACGAGCAGTACTTC.

V and J are TRBV4-2 and TRBJ1-6, with D maybe TRBD1 (6 bases). Trimming pared 0 bases from V and 8 bases from J, leaving 14 bases between. The CDR3 spans 16 residues. The germline V gene encodes CDR1 LGHNA and CDR2 YNFKEQ. This chain's CDR3 is CASSQDTGSRHSPLHF. The CDR3, as DNA: TGTGCCAGCAGCCAAGATACAGGGAGCCGACATTCACCCCTCCACTTT.

The rearrangement links TRBV5-4 to TRBJ1-6; a weak D match, TRBD1 (5 bases). The germline V and J ends were trimmed by 2 bases and 8 bases, with 14 bases remaining between them. The CDR3 is 15 amino acids. The germline V gene encodes CDR1 SGHNT and CDR2 YYREEE (reference sequence). The DNA for the CDR3 is TGTGCCAGCAGCTTAGACAGTGGGACCCATTCACCCCTCCACTTT. As protein: CASSLDSGTHSPLHF.